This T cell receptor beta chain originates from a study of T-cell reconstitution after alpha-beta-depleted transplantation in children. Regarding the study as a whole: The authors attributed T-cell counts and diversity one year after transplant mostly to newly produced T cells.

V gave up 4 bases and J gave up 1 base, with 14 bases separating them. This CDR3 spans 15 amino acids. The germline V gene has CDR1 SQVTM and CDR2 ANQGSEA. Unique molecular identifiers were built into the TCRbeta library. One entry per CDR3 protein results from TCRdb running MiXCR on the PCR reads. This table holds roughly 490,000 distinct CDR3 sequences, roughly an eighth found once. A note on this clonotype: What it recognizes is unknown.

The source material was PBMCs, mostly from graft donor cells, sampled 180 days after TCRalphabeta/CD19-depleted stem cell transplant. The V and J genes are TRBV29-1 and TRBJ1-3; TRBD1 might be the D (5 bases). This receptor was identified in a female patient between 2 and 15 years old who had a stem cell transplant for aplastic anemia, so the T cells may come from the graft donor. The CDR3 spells CSVGWVGTSGNTIYF. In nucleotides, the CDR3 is TGCAGCGTTGGGTGGGTAGGGACGTCTGGAAACACCATATATTTT.